Following are 21 T cell receptor beta chains from one sample sequenced in a study of T-cell memory formation after mild COVID-19 (dated by TCRdb to about 2021). Preparation of the library involved 5' RACE. Sequencing relied on an Illumina NovaSeq 6000. TCRdb redid the processing of the public reads, applying fastp at Q25 and MiXCR, and retained in-frame beta chains. Each record represents a unique CDR3 protein, reported with the most common genes and DNA among its rows. For this sample the table gives about 100,000 distinct CDR3 sequences, of which 11% were detected only once. The top ten clones comprise approximately 39% of the sample. The source material was PBMCs or a T cell subset sorted from them (not recorded which). The receptors shown here come from a man between 18 and 35 years old who had mild COVID-19 (a few samples of this study predate the infection). The sample titles of this study are shuffled in the database, so cell type and time point are left out; the donor was told from shared clones.

This clonotype was seen repeatedly, ten times or more. The chain carries TRBV7-2 and TRBJ2-1; D is uncertain. Germline CDR1 is SGHTA and CDR2 is FQGNSA. The V and J ends lost 3 bases and 6 bases respectively, with 9 bases between them. CDR3 size: 13 residues. The CDR3 DNA reads TGTGCCAGCAGCTTTTACTGGCTCAATGAGCAGTTCTTC. This translates into CASSFYWLNEQFF.

The chain has TRBV11-2 and TRBJ2-1; D gene ambiguous. The CDR3 loop spans 14 amino acids. CDR1 is SGHAT, CDR2 FQNNGV, per germline. The V end lost 6 bases, the J end lost 5 bases, and 14 bases lay between the germline ends. The CDR3 DNA reads TGTGCCAGCAGACCACCCCACGGAAACAATGAGCAGTTCTTC. Translated: CASRPPHGNNEQFF.

This clonotype occurred a few times. This sequence joins TRBV7-3 and TRBJ1-1, with a possible D match to TRBD1 (6 bases). CDR1 is SGHTA, CDR2 FQGTGA, per germline. With 5 bases removed from V and 1 base from J, the gap between germline ends came to 8 bases. This CDR3 has 13 residues. The CDR3 spells CASSQGQNTEAFF. In nucleotides, the CDR3 is TGTGCCAGCAGCCAGGGACAGAACACTGAAGCTTTCTTT.

This sequence joins TRBV29-1 and TRBJ2-5; 7 bases map to TRBD1. The V gene's germline CDR1 is SQVTM and CDR2 ANQGSEA. J was trimmed by 5 bases and V by 4 bases; bases with no gene match: 16. CDR3 length: 16 amino acids. Here the CDR3 DNA reads TGCAGCGTTGCCTCACCGGACAGGCGTAAGGGGGAGACCCAGTACTTC. Translated: CSVASPDRRKGETQYF.

The rearrangement uses TRBV29-1 and TRBJ2-7; tentatively, D is TRBD2 (5 bases). CDR1 and CDR2 (germline): SQVTM, ANQGSEA. V was trimmed by 3 bases and J by 2 bases, leaving 17 bases between them. The CDR3 has 15 amino acids. CDR3 protein: CSVDLIVGEAYEQYF. The CDR3 nucleotides are TGCAGCGTTGATCTGATCGTGGGAGAGGCCTACGAGCAGTACTTC.

This clonotype showed up just once. The V gene is TRBV12-3 or TRBV12-4, the J gene TRBJ1-5; D is perhaps TRBD1 (5 bases). V was cut by 7 bases and J by 5 bases, with 15 bases left in between. This CDR3 has 14 amino acids. CDR3 sequence reads: CASTGGVIYQPQHF. The DNA of the CDR3 is TGTGCCAGCACTGGGGGAGTGATCTATCAGCCCCAGCATTTT.

This clonotype was counted many times. This sequence joins TRBV5-1 and TRBJ2-2; D is undetermined. Germline V gene sequence: CDR1 SGHRS, CDR2 YFSETQ. With 0 bases removed from V and 6 bases from J, the gap between germline ends came to 6 bases. There are 13 residues in the CDR3. CDR3 sequence (DNA): TGCGCCAGCAGCTTGGCAGAATCCGGGGAGCTGTTTTTT. Translating gives CASSLAESGELFF.

DNA for the CDR3: TGCGCCAGCAGATTTTCTTGGGCGGGCCTTAGCACAGATACGCAGTATTTT. This codes for CASRFSWAGLSTDTQYF. The chain links TRBV10-2 to TRBJ2-3; possibly TRBD2 for D (5 bases). Trimming removed 6 bases from V and 0 bases from J, with 19 bases in between. Per the germline V gene, CDR1 is WSHSY and CDR2 is SAAADI. The CDR3 covers 17 residues.

This chain links TRBV4-1 with TRBJ1-6, with TRBD1 as a possible D gene (5 bases). V was cut by 4 bases and J by 7 bases, with 14 bases left in between. The CDR3 has 15 residues. Germline lookup yields CDR1 MGHRA and CDR2 YSYEKL. DNA of the CDR3: TGCGCCAGCAGCCTTAGGGGACGGAAAAATTCACCCCTCCACTTT. Translating gives CASSLRGRKNSPLHF.

This clonotype was recorded a few times. V is TRBV7-9 and J is TRBJ1-5; 9 bases map to TRBD1. Trimming at V came to 5 bases and at J to 6 bases, leaving 5 bases not matched to a gene. The germline gives CDR1 SEHNR, CDR2 FQNEAQ (reference sequence). This CDR3 is built from 14 residues. CDR3: CASSRGQGIQPQHF. Here the CDR3 DNA reads TGTGCCAGCAGCCGAGGACAGGGGATTCAGCCCCAGCATTTT.

V is TRBV6-1 and J is TRBJ2-5; TRBD1 matches 9 bases. Germline V gene lookup returns CDR1 MNHNS and CDR2 SASEGT. CDR3 length: 15 amino acids. The ends lost 1 base at V and 4 bases at J; junction bases unmatched: 4. The CDR3 DNA reads as TGTGCCAGCAGTGAAGAAAGGACAGGGGTAGAGACCCAGTACTTC. It translates to CASSEERTGVETQYF.

This clonotype has only a few counts. This chain connects TRBV29-1 to TRBJ1-1, with unresolved D. There are 11 residues in the CDR3. Looked up from germline, CDR1 is SQVTM and CDR2 is ANQGSEA. Deletions cut 3 bases from V and 8 bases from J, with 10 bases between. The CDR3 is CSVDPRVEAFF. The CDR3 nucleotides are TGCAGCGTTGATCCGCGGGTCGAAGCTTTCTTT.

The J gene is TRBJ2-3, the V gene TRBV12-3 or TRBV12-4; D is ambiguous. There are 14 residues in the CDR3. Between the trimmed V and J ends, which lost 6 bases and 4 bases, there was a span of 14 bases. CDR3 protein: CASRDSQPPDTQYF. CDR3 DNA sequence: TGTGCCAGCAGAGATAGCCAGCCGCCAGATACGCAGTATTTT.

This chain connects TRBV29-1 to TRBJ2-1; no reliable D call. This CDR3 contains 12 residues. CDR1 and CDR2 (germline): SQVTM, ANQGSEA. The germline V and J ends were trimmed by 3 bases and 6 bases, with 9 bases remaining between them. In DNA form, the CDR3 reads TGCAGCGTTGAGGGTGGAACCAATGAGCAGTTCTTC. It encodes CSVEGGTNEQFF.

This clonotype was observed a handful of times. V usage is TRBV29-1 and J usage is TRBJ2-5; a possible D gene is TRBD1 (5 bases). V was trimmed by 3 bases and J by 0 bases, leaving 8 bases between them. The CDR3 is made up of 13 amino acids. CDR1 SQVTM and CDR2 ANQGSEA come from the germline V gene. The CDR3 region is CSVERQNQETQYF. The CDR3 bases are TGCAGCGTTGAGAGACAGAACCAAGAGACCCAGTACTTC.

The chain recombines TRBV20-1 with TRBJ1-2; 12 bases are shared with TRBD1. The germline CDR1 and CDR2 sequences are DFQATT and SNEGSKA (reference sequence). The length of the CDR3 is 12 residues. After removal of 5 bases from V and 8 bases from J, the junction contained 3 bases not matched to a gene. The CDR3 region is CSAHGTGGGYTF. As DNA, the CDR3 is TGCAGTGCTCATGGGACAGGGGGCGGCTACACCTTC.

This sequence joins TRBV11-3 and TRBJ2-3; 7 positions match TRBD1. Germline assignment: CDR1 SGHNT and CDR2 YENEEA. The CDR3 has 16 residues. V lost 5 bases and J lost 0; bases outside the gene matches: 8. The CDR3 DNA reads TGTGCCAGCAGCCCAGGGACAGCTTCTAGCACAGATACGCAGTATTTT. Translating it yields CASSPGTASSTDTQYF. The variable domain in full, with the rest retrieved from reference TRBV11-3 and TRBJ2-3, is EAGVVQSPRYKIIEKKQPVAFWCNPISGHNTLYWYLQNLGQGPELLIRYENEEAVDDSQLPKDRFSAERLKGVDSTLKIQPAELGDSAVYLCASSPGTASSTDTQYFGPGTRLTVL.

The gene calls are TRBV20-1 and TRBJ2-7; weak D call: TRBD1 (6 bases). V was pared by 3 bases and J by 0 bases, with 12 bases between. The CDR3 contains 14 residues. Germline values: CDR1 DFQATT, CDR2 SNEGSKA (reference sequence). This chain's CDR3 is CSARPQGSSYEQYF. Here the CDR3 DNA reads TGCAGTGCTAGGCCCCAGGGGTCCTCCTACGAGCAGTACTTC.

This clonotype was seen a few times. The chain recombines TRBV11-1 with TRBJ2-1; 14 bases are a match to TRBD2. Trimming at V came to 5 bases and at J to 8 bases, leaving 8 bases not matched to a gene. This CDR3 has 16 amino acids. Looked up from germline, CDR1 is SGHAT and CDR2 is FQDESV (reference sequence). For the CDR3, the DNA is TGTGCCAGCAGCGCCCGGACTAGCGGGGGGAAGGATGAGCAGTTCTTC. This gives the protein CASSARTSGGKDEQFF.

There are a few counts of this clonotype. The rearrangement uses TRBV6-2 or TRBV6-3 and TRBJ2-7, with D tentatively TRBD1 (6 bases). CDR3 length: 11 amino acids. Trimming shortened V by 6 bases and J by 6 bases, and 9 bases separated the two germline ends. Germline CDR1 reads MNHEY; CDR2 reads SVGEGT. The CDR3 sequence is CASRRTVEQYF. As DNA, the CDR3 is TGTGCCAGCAGGAGGACAGTCGAGCAGTACTTC.

The table lists this clonotype with a few counts. DNA for the CDR3: TGCGCCAGCAGTTGGGGAACCGCGGAAGCTTTCTTT. Translation: CASSWGTAEAFF. The chain joins TRBV5-1 to TRBJ1-1; D gene ambiguous. V was clipped by 5 bases and J by 8 bases, with 13 bases between them. In germline, CDR1 is SGHRS, CDR2 YFSETQ. This CDR3 has 12 amino acids.